This T cell receptor (beta chain) is from a study of radiation and T cells in renal cell carcinoma. At the level of the study: Nephrectomy followed 15 Gy stereotactic body radiation by 4 weeks.

Germline assignment: CDR1 LNHDA and CDR2 SQIVND (reference sequence). This CDR3 region has 16 residues. Specified time point: blood 2 weeks post-SBRT. Treatment given: 15 Gy SBRT to primary tumor, nephrectomy 4 weeks later. Libraries were prepared by immunoSEQ multiplex PCR; TCRdb keeps only in-frame clonotypes and omits some of them. The sample consists of roughly 80,000 clones, 70% to 90% of them appearing once. For this clone: A junction end diverges from the germline sequence, so it may reflect a read error.

The sequenced sample was blood, obtained from a patient whose treatment included radiotherapy and nephrectomy. The TCR sequence derives from a woman between 50 and 59 years old with renal cell carcinoma. The chain has TRBV19 and TRBJ1-5, with 8 bases matching TRBD1. The CDR3 nucleotides read TGTGCCAGTAGTCTTCAGACAGGGGAAGGAACTCAGGCCCAGCATTTT. Encoded protein: CASSLQTGEGTQAQHF.